The subject of this entry is one T cell receptor (beta chain). The record originates from a study of blood T cell repertoires in COVID-19. On the study more broadly: Samples came from the United States, Italy and Spain, spanning acute and convalescent COVID-19. T cells, B-cell-depleted T cells, or PBMCs supplied cDNA or gDNA.

In the original analysis: Estimation of nucleated cell counts was performed using reference gene primer amplification. Clones were read by immunoSEQ multiplex PCR, and TCRdb kept only the in-frame ones, dropping some. That table supplies the V and J calls and clone size; D and trimming were determined from the DNA. Of roughly 290,000 clones listed, about 89% are singletons. Germline assignment: CDR1 SEHNR and CDR2 FQNEAQ (reference sequence). This CDR3 is 13 amino acids long. V lost 5 bases to trimming and J lost 9 bases, with 13 bases between them. This sequence joins TRBV7-9 and TRBJ2-2; D is uncertain. Sequencing was performed on peripheral blood. The sequence was collected from a man between 25 and 39 years old with acute or convalescent COVID-19. DNA for the CDR3: TGTGCCAGCAGCCAGGTGAATGCCAGGGAGCTGTTTTTT. Translation gives CASSQVNARELFF.